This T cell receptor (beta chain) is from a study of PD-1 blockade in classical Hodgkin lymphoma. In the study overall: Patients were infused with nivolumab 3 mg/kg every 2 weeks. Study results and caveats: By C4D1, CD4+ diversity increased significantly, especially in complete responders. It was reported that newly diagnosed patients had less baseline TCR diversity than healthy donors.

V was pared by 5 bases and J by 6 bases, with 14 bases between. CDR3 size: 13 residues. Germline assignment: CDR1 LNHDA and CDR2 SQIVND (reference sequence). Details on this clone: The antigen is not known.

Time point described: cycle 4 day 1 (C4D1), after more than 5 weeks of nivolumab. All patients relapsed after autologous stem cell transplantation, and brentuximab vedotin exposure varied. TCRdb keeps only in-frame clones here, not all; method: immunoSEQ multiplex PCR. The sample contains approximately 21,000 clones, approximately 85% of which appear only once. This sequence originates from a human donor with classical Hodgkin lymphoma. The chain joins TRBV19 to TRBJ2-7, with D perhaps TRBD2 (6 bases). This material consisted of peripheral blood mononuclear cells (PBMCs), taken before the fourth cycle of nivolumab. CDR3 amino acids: CASSVGGVGEQYF. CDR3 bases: TGTGCCAGTAGTGTTGGAGGGGTAGGCGAGCAGTACTTC. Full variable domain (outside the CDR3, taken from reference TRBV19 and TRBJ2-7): DGGITQSPKYLFRKEGQNVTLSCEQNLNHDAMYWYRQDPGQGLRLIYYSQIVNDFQKGDIAEGYSVSREKKESFPLTVTSAQKNPTAFYLCASSVGGVGEQYFGPGTRLTVT.